The present TCR beta chain was sequenced within a study of T cells after yellow fever vaccination. Study background: SMART-Seq v4 Ultra Low Input served to prepare low-cell-number fractions.

TCRdb reprocessed the 5' RACE reads with MiXCR, giving one entry per CDR3 protein. The sample holds over 120,000 distinct CDR3 sequences, approximately 6.6% seen once. Many counts were recorded for this clonotype. Its target is unknown. The study, taken as a whole, reports: Highly abundant clonotypes carried over from the bulk population could end up in FACS-sorted repertoires as contaminants. Post-booster samples contained most primary-vaccination clones (approximately 95% CD4, about 87% CD8).

Unmatched junction bases numbered 5, after V lost 3 bases and J lost 7 bases. The CDR3 is made up of 14 amino acids. Per germline, CDR1 DFQATT and CDR2 SNEGSKA (reference sequence). Material: CD4+ T cells sorted from PBMCs, obtained 10 days after the yellow fever booster vaccination. This chain uses TRBV20-1 with TRBJ2-1; TRBD2 matches 11 bases. The TCR originated in a man aged 25-45 years who received the YFV17D yellow fever vaccine. The CDR3 bases are TGCAGTGCTAGTAGGGGACTAGCGGCGAATGAGCAGTTCTTC. Its protein is CSASRGLAANEQFF.